Listed below are T cell receptor beta chains from one sample, sequenced in a study of blood T cell repertoires in COVID-19. Clones were sequenced by immunoSEQ multiplex PCR, and TCRdb holds only the in-frame ones, with some missing. The repertoire holds 150,000 or so clones, with around 82% as singletons. The sequencing sample was made of PBMCs or T cells enriched from blood (not recorded which). These receptors originate from a woman aged 45 to 65 in a cohort exposed to, infected with or recovered from COVID-19 (not recorded which). Each CDR3 is given with its conserved first and last residue. Fields, in order: V gene, J gene, clone size, CDR3 protein. The size of a clone is reported for some rows only, either as once, few or many, or as a class for expanded clones.

>TRBV7-3|TRBJ2-3|-
CASSLLASRTDTQYF
>TRBV12-3/TRBV12-4|TRBJ1-5|-
CASAGQRHQPQHF
>TRBV2|TRBJ1-3|once
CASKTESGNTIYF
>TRBV27|TRBJ2-4|-
CASSLGAGVPKNIQYF
>TRBV5-1|TRBJ2-1|-
CASSLLASGGRDEQFF
>TRBV19|TRBJ2-2|-
CASRTGEDTGELFF
>TRBV29-1|TRBJ1-2|many
CSVEPGQGRYGYTF
>TRBV3-1/TRBV3-2|TRBJ1-3|few
CASSHAGGSSGNTIYF
>TRBV15|TRBJ2-3|-
CATGDSGHTDTQYF
>TRBV19|TRBJ2-7|-
CASSVTGTAEQYF
>TRBV5-1|TRBJ1-4|few
CASSPGTQTNEKLFF
>TRBV10-3|TRBJ1-5|-
CAISEGGSTGMGNQPQHF
>TRBV19|TRBJ2-2|-
CASSRTGTSGFVTGELFF
>TRBV28|TRBJ1-5|once
CASSLGDSSQHF
>TRBV13|TRBJ1-4|many
CASSSTQTNEKLFF
>TRBV20-1|TRBJ2-3|-
CSASSGSTDTQYF
>TRBV14|TRBJ2-7|few
CASSQGLSPVVEQYF
>TRBV29-1|TRBJ2-3|-
CSALAGGLTDTQYF
>TRBV6-5|TRBJ2-2|-
CASSYSGSITGELFF
>TRBV15|TRBJ2-1|-
CATRPGLAGDNEQFF
>TRBV7-2|TRBJ2-3|-
CASSFLTGLTDTQYF
>TRBV28|TRBJ2-1|-
CASSLMRQGTGEQFF
>TRBV27|TRBJ1-2|-
CASSLSQGGGYTF
>TRBV28|TRBJ1-3|-
CASRGTESGNTIYF
>TRBV29-1|TRBJ1-1|-
CSAAQGYDTEAFF
>TRBV9|TRBJ2-7|-
CASSPQGAPYEQYF
>TRBV7-2|TRBJ1-4|-
CASSVDSATNEKLFF
>TRBV28|TRBJ1-2|-
CASSFAADYGYTF
>TRBV14|TRBJ1-2|-
CASSQYSYGYTF